Below are 15 T cell receptor beta chains sequenced from a single sample in a study of Ad26.COV2.S vaccination and SARS-CoV-2 variants. Treatment specified: around 19 received Ad26.COV2.S at low or high dose, single or two shots; about 5 received placebo; per-sample allocation not given. Sampling was done on day 63 after the first vaccine or placebo injection. TCRdb keeps only in-frame clones here, not all; method: immunoSEQ multiplex PCR. The table shows roughly 420,000 clones, with about 88% occurring only once. Sequenced here: peripheral blood, sampled in a trial of Ad26.COV2.S vaccine versus placebo. The source is a person aged 18 to 65 who received the Ad26.COV2.S COVID-19 vaccine or a placebo.

This clone was recorded once. This chain connects TRBV29-1 to TRBJ2-7; 8 bases match TRBD1. CDR1 SQVTM and CDR2 ANQGSEA come from the germline V gene. The CDR3 length is 13 residues. V shed 6 bases and J 10 bases; nucleotides not matched to a gene: 14. The CDR3 bases are TGCAGCGTGCCGGACAGGGCGTCGGGGAGACAGTACTTC. It is translated as CSVPDRASGRQYF.

J is TRBJ1-4 and V is TRBV5-1, with a tentative D call TRBD1 (6 bases). The CDR3 is made up of 16 amino acids. CDR1 and CDR2 (germline): SGHRS, YFSETQ. V gave up 4 bases and J gave up 7 bases, with 20 bases separating them. CDR3 coding DNA: TGCGCCAGCAGCCTGACCGGGCAGGGGTGGGGTGAAAAACTGTTTTTT. It specifies CASSLTGQGWGEKLFF.

As for this clone: Given the absence of the conserved phenylalanine or tryptophan at the CDR3 end, a read error is likely. The DNA is omitted, as the CDR3 cannot be located on it reliably, and the CDR3 follows TCRdb's listing. The chain couples TRBV21-1 to TRBJ2-4. TRBV21-1 is listed as a pseudogene. The CDR3 spans 9 residues, counting both ends. The CDR3 loop reads CASSNGCPP.

The V gene is TRBV5-1, the J gene TRBJ1-3, with TRBD1 matching 10 bases. In germline, CDR1 is SGHRS, CDR2 YFSETQ. Germline trimming cut 3 bases from V and 3 bases from J; bases unmatched to any gene: 6. The CDR3 has 16 amino acids. CDR3 loop: CASSWTGTGVGNTIYF. CDR3 DNA: TGCGCCAGCAGCTGGACCGGGACAGGGGTTGGAAACACCATATATTTT.

CDR3 region: CASSRTGETQYF. Here the CDR3 DNA reads TGTGCCAGCAGCCGCACGGGCGAGACCCAGTACTTC. The chain couples TRBV7-2 to TRBJ2-5; no clear D gene. The germline V gene has CDR1 SGHTA and CDR2 FQGNSA. Trimming pared 5 bases from V and 5 bases from J, leaving 9 bases between. This CDR3 has 12 amino acids.

The J gene is TRBJ1-4, the V gene TRBV11-3; no clear D gene. This CDR3 has 16 amino acids. Germline V gives CDR1 SGHNT, CDR2 YENEEA. Trimming pared 4 bases from V and 2 bases from J, leaving 14 bases between. The CDR3 loop is CASSSHFVGTNEKLFF. In DNA, the CDR3 is TGTGCCAGCAGCTCCCACTTTGTTGGCACTAATGAAAAACTGTTTTTT.

The chain is built from TRBV19 and TRBJ1-2, with 8 bases matching TRBD1. There are 14 residues in the CDR3. V shed 4 bases, J shed 4 bases, and the junction held 5 bases outside the gene matches. Germline V gene sequence: CDR1 LNHDA, CDR2 SQIVND (reference sequence). DNA of the CDR3: TGTGCCAGTAGTACACGGGACAGGCTCTATGGCTACACCTTC. Translation gives CASSTRDRLYGYTF.

This sequence joins TRBV23-1 and TRBJ2-1; 9 bases agree with TRBD2. TRBV23-1 is assigned to the ORF class and has an uncertain function. The V segment lost 2 bases and the J segment 3 bases; nucleotides outside the gene matches: 14. The CDR3 contains 19 residues. Here the CDR3 reads CASSQPTDKASGNYNEQFF. The DNA of the CDR3 is TGCGCCAGCAGTCAACCCACTGATAAGGCTAGCGGGAACTACAATGAGCAGTTCTTC.

The V and J genes are TRBV2 and TRBJ1-1; no reliable D call. The CDR3 length is 15 residues. The V and J ends lost 7 bases and 1 base respectively, with 16 bases between them. CDR1 SNHLY and CDR2 FYNNEI come from the germline V gene. CDR3 DNA sequence: TGTGCCAGCACTGTATGGGTTGCGGGGAACACTGAAGCTTTCTTT. The encoded protein is CASTVWVAGNTEAFF.

The chain links TRBV28 to TRBJ1-5; no reliable D call. Germline CDR1 and CDR2: MDHEN and SYDVKM. Trimming removed 5 bases from V and 6 bases from J, with 20 bases in between. The CDR3 runs 16 residues. CDR3 in DNA: TGTGCCAGCAGTATCCCTCGGACGGAAGGCAGTCAGCCCCAGCATTTT. Its protein product is CASSIPRTEGSQPQHF.

The V call is TRBV7-3, the J call TRBJ2-6; 8 bases are shared with TRBD1. The junction had 7 bases not matched to a gene; V was cut back by 5 bases and J by 4 bases. CDR1 and CDR2 from the germline V gene are SGHTA and FQGTGA. This CDR3 is built from 16 residues. Written as DNA, the CDR3 is TGTGCCAGCAGCGGCCAGGGGGCGTTGGGGGCCAACGTCCTGACTTTC. It yields the protein CASSGQGALGANVLTF.

A few counts support this clone. The CDR3 sequence is CASRPDRGGYIQYF. CDR3 bases: TGTGCCAGCAGGCCCGACAGGGGGGGGTACATTCAGTACTTC. The genes are TRBV28 and TRBJ2-4, with 9 bases matching TRBD1. Germline CDR1 is MDHEN and CDR2 is SYDVKM. With V trimmed by 6 bases and J by 8 bases, 8 bases remained unmatched. The CDR3 sequence is 14 residues long. The complete variable domain, with remaining parts taken from reference TRBV28 and TRBJ2-4, reads DVKVTQSSRYLVKRTGEKVFLECVQDMDHENMFWYRQDPGLGLRLIYFSYDVKMKEKGDIPEGYSVSREKKERFSLILESASTNQTSMYLCASRPDRGGYIQYFGAGTRLSVL.

J is TRBJ1-2 and V is TRBV6-2 or TRBV6-3, with D maybe TRBD1 (5 bases). The CDR3 covers 14 residues. V was cut by 4 bases and J by 4 bases, with 13 bases left in between. Germline V gives CDR1 MNHEY, CDR2 SVGEGT. CDR3 in amino acids: CASSWGEWAYGYTF. The CDR3 DNA sequence: TGTGCCAGCAGTTGGGGGGAGTGGGCCTATGGCTACACCTTC.

The genes are TRBV4-2 and TRBJ1-5; TRBD1 might be the D (5 bases). Germline-derived CDR1 and CDR2 are LGHNA and YNFKEQ. The CDR3 spans 13 residues. V lost 1 base to trimming and J lost 5 bases, with 6 bases between them. The CDR3 DNA reads as TGTGCCAGCAGCCAAGGAGGGGATCAGCCCCAGCATTTT. Protein product: CASSQGGDQPQHF.

V usage is TRBV6-2 or TRBV6-3 and J usage is TRBJ2-7, with 9 bases lining up with TRBD1. The CDR3 is made up of 15 amino acids. The trim removed 2 bases at V and 5 bases at J, leaving 7 bases unmatched. Germline V lookup: CDR1 MNHEY, CDR2 SVGEGT. The CDR3 loop reads CASSYDGTGSNEQYF. CDR3 DNA: TGTGCCAGCAGTTACGACGGGACAGGGTCGAACGAGCAGTACTTC.